A selection of T cell receptor beta chains follows, all from one sample in a study of shared clonotypes between healthy human individuals. TCRdb's copy holds only in-frame clones and misses some; the assay was immunoSEQ multiplex PCR. The sample lists roughly 1 million clones, around 78% occurring once. The sequencing sample was made of memory CD4+ T cells from PBMCs. All receptors derive from a man aged 18 to 30 in good health. Some clones in this sample may be carry-over from other donors' samples. Each CDR3 is given with its conserved first and last residue. Each record gives: D gene, J gene, V gene, clone size, CDR3 DNA, CDR3 protein. D genes are given only for firm matches. Size is omitted from some rows. Given values are once, few, many or a class for expanded clones.

>-|TRBJ1-1|TRBV5-4|-
TGTGCCAGCAGCTTGGGTGAGGGGACCAGAGCTTTCTTT
CASSLGEGTRAFF
>-|TRBJ2-7|TRBV27|-
TGTGCCAGCAGTTATAGCGACGGAGGATACGAGCAGTACTTC
CASSYSDGGYEQYF
>-|TRBJ1-2|TRBV6-8|-
TGTGCCAGCAGTTACGGGCCTGGGCATGGCTACACCTTC
CASSYGPGHGYTF
>-|TRBJ2-2|TRBV1|few
TGCACCAGCAGCCCCTCCCGGACGAACACCGGGGAGCTGTTTTTT
CTSSPSRTNTGELFF
>-|TRBJ2-7|TRBV21-1|-
TGTGCCAGCAGCAAAAAGCGGCAGTACTTC
CASSKKRQYF
>-|TRBJ1-5|TRBV7-9|-
TGTGCCAGCAGCTTAAATGGGAGGACCCAGCATTTT
CASSLNGRTQHF
>-|TRBJ1-1|TRBV18|-
TGTGCCAGCTCAACCACGGCCGGGGGGCATATGAACACTGAAGCTTTCTTT
CASSTTAGGHMNTEAFF
>-|TRBJ2-5|TRBV14|-
TGTGCCAGCAGCCAAGGTACAGGGTGGAAGGCAGAGACCCAGTACTTC
CASSQGTGWKAETQYF
>TRBD1|TRBJ2-7|TRBV18|-
TGTGCCAGCTCACCACCGTTGACAGGGGCGGACGAGCAGTACTTC
CASSPPLTGADEQYF
>-|TRBJ2-7|TRBV28|-
TGTGCCAGCAGACCCTCGGGGCACTCCGAACGGGAGCAGTACTTC
CASRPSGHSEREQYF
>-|TRBJ2-5|TRBV5-1|-
TGCGCCAGCAGCTCCTGGACAGAGACCCAAGAGACCCAGTACTTC
CASSSWTETQETQYF
>-|TRBJ2-3|TRBV5-4|-
TGTGCCAGCAGCTTGTTGGGGGATCGCACAGATACGCAGTATTTT
CASSLLGDRTDTQYF
>-|TRBJ2-1|TRBV5-1|-
TGCGCCAGCAGCGAGGGGGGTGCGTACAATGAGCAGTTCTTC
CASSEGGAYNEQFF
>-|TRBJ2-3|TRBV5-1|-
TGCGCCAGCAGCTCCGGGACGGCGCTTAGCACAGATACGCAGTATTTT
CASSSGTALSTDTQYF
>-|TRBJ1-1|TRBV30|-
TGTGCCCGGAGGGTCGGGGGGGGAAGTGCGAACACTGAAGCTTTCTTT
CARRVGGGSANTEAFF
>-|TRBJ1-2|TRBV28|-
TGTGCCAGCAGTTTTCGGCAGGCCCTACTCTATGGCTACACCTTC
CASSFRQALLYGYTF
>-|TRBJ2-1|TRBV19|few
TGTGCCAGTAGTAACTTACAGAGAAACAATGAGCAGTTCTTC
CASSNLQRNNEQFF
>-|TRBJ2-7|TRBV6-1|-
TGTGCCAGCAGTGAAGGGCCGGGCCCCTACGAGCAGTACTTC
CASSEGPGPYEQYF
>-|TRBJ2-7|TRBV18|-
TGTGCCAGCTCACCAATCGACAGCGCCTACGAGCAGTACTTC
CASSPIDSAYEQYF
>TRBD1|TRBJ2-2|TRBV10-3|once
TGTGCCATCAGGGACGGGACAGGGTTTTACGGGGAGCTGTTTTTT
CAIRDGTGFYGELFF
>TRBD2|TRBJ2-7|TRBV27|-
TGTGCCAGCGTCCCGGGGGGGCGTGGAGGGCAGTACTTC
CASVPGGRGGQYF
>TRBD1|TRBJ2-7|TRBV18|-
TGTGCCAGCTCACCTCGGACAGGGAGCTCCTACGAGCAGTACTTC
CASSPRTGSSYEQYF
>-|TRBJ1-1|TRBV6-5|-
TGTGCCAGCAGTTCCAGGACGGGGAACACTGAAGCTTTCTTT
CASSSRTGNTEAFF
>TRBD1|TRBJ2-7|TRBV5-8|many
TGTGCCAGCAGCCCGCGGACAGGGACTTACTACGAGCAGTACTTC
CASSPRTGTYYEQYF
>-|TRBJ2-3|TRBV30|-
TGTGCCTGGGGAAGGGCTGATACCCTGCGGGATACGCAGTATTTT
CAWGRADTLRDTQYF
>-|TRBJ1-2|TRBV19|-
TGTGCCAGTAGTGCCAACAGGGAATGGAATGGCTACACCTTC
CASSANREWNGYTF
>-|TRBJ2-5|TRBV10-2|-
TGCGCCAGCAAAGGGGGGCAAGAGACCCAGTACTTC
CASKGGQETQYF
>-|TRBJ2-1|TRBV2|-
TGTGCCAGCAGTGAATCAGGGGGCGGGGGAGTTGAGCAGTTCTTC
CASSESGGGGVEQFF
>TRBD2|TRBJ2-3|TRBV4-3|-
TGCGCCAGCAGCCGGACTAGCGGGATGGGATATACGCAGTATTTT
CASSRTSGMGYTQYF
>-|TRBJ2-3|TRBV6-1|-
TGTGCCAGCAGTGAAGATACAGGGCTCACAGATACGCAGTATTTT
CASSEDTGLTDTQYF
>-|TRBJ1-3|TRBV6-6|-
TGTGCCAGCAGTCGTGACACCGGACTGACCGGAAACACCATATATTTT
CASSRDTGLTGNTIYF
>-|TRBJ2-2|TRBV18|-
TGTGCCAGCTCACCACGTAGGACGGCGAACACCGGGGAGCTGTTTTTT
CASSPRRTANTGELFF
>-|TRBJ2-3|TRBV5-4|few
TGTGCCAGCAGCTTAAAGGTTAACCCCGACACAGATACGCAGTATTTT
CASSLKVNPDTDTQYF
>-|TRBJ2-7|TRBV28|-
TGTGCCAGCAAAAGGACAGCAGTTCACGAGCAGTACTTC
CASKRTAVHEQYF
>-|TRBJ2-7|TRBV28|-
TGTGCCAGCAGTTTAGTGGGGATATCCTACGAGCAGTACTTC
CASSLVGISYEQYF